This record covers a single T cell receptor (beta chain). Its antigen is unknown. This entry is derived from a study of vaccination effects on CD4 cells after COVID-19. Overall study: The post-vaccine samples were taken, at the median, 72 days after the second dose.

Some clones are missing from TCRdb's copy, which holds only in-frame ones; the method was immunoSEQ multiplex PCR. This table has 25,000 to 35,000 clones, about 70% appearing once. The germline V gene encodes CDR1 SNHLY and CDR2 FYNNEI. The germline V and J ends were trimmed by 8 bases and 1 base, with 10 bases remaining between them. The CDR3 runs 13 residues. Viral peptide pools were used in the ViraFEST assay to expand antigen-specific CD4+ T cells, and sequencing came afterward. Investigators separated out CD4+ T cells once around eleven days of culture had passed. Two-dose BNT162b2 or mRNA-1273 vaccination was given to participants. Each vaccine recipient was nucleocapsid antibody negative and had no prior SARS-CoV-2 infection. The authors replaced half the medium with IL-2 medium on days 3 and 7. Notes on the study in general: Healthy vaccinees had only 1 of 255 vaccine-induced clones cross-react with common cold coronaviruses.

This receptor was taken from a human donor who received a COVID-19 vaccine. This sequence joins TRBV2 and TRBJ2-3; D not resolved. The material sequenced was CD4+ T cells from PBMCs cultured with HCoV-NL63 spike peptides, taken after COVID-19 vaccination. In DNA, the CDR3 is TGTGCCAGCCGGACGTATCGCACAGATACGCAGTATTTT. It translates to CASRTYRTDTQYF.